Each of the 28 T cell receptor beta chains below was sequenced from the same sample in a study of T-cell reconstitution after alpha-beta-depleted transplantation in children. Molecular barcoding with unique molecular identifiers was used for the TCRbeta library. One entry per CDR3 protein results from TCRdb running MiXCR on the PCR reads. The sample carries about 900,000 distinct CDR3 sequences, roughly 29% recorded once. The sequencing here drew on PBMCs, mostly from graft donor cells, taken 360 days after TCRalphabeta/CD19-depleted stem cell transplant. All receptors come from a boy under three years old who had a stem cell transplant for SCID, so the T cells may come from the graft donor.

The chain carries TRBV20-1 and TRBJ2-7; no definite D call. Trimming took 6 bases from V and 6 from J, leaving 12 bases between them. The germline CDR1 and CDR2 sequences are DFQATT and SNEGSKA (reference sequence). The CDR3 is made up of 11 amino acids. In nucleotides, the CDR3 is TGCAGTGCGCCCCGCCAGGCCGAGCAGTACTTC. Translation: CSAPRQAEQYF.

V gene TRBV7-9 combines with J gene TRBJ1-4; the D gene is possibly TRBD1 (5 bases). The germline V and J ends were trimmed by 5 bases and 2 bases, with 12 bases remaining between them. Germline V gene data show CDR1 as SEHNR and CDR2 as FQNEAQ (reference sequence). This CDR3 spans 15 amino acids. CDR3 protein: CASSPAGTTNEKLFF. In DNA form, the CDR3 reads TGTGCCAGCAGCCCGGCGGGGACCACTAATGAAAAACTGTTTTTT.

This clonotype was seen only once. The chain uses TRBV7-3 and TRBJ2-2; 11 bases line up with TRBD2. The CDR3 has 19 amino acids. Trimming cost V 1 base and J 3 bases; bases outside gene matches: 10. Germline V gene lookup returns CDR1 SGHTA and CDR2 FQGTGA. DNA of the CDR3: TGTGCCAGCAGCTTAATGAGGATTACTAGCGGGGGCTACACCGGGGAGCTGTTTTTT. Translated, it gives CASSLMRITSGGYTGELFF.

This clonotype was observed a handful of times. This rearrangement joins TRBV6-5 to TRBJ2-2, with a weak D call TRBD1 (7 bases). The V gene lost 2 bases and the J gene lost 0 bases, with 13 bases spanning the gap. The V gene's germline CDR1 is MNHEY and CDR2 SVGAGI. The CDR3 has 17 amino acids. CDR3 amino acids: CASSYRGDSPNTGELFF. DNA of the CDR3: TGTGCCAGCAGTTACAGGGGGGACAGCCCGAACACCGGGGAGCTGTTTTTT.

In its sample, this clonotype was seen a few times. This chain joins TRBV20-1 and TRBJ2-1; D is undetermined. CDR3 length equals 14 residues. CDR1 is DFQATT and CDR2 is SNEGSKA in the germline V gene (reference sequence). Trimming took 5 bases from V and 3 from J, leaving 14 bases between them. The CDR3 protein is CSAAGPKDYNEQFF. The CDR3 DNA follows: TGCAGTGCTGCTGGTCCGAAAGACTACAATGAGCAGTTCTTC.

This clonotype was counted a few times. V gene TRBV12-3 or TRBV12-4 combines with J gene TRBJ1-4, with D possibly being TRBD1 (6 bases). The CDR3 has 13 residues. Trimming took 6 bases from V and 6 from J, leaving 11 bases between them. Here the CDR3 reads CASRGAGDEKLFF. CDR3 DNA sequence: TGTGCCAGCAGGGGGGCCGGGGATGAAAAACTGTTTTTT.

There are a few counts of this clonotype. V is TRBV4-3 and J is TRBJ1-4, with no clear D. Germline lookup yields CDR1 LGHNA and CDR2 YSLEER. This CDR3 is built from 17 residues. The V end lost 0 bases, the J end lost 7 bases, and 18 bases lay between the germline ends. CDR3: CASSQDTLRLNGEKLFF. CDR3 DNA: TGCGCCAGCAGCCAAGATACCCTTAGGCTAAATGGTGAAAAACTGTTTTTT.

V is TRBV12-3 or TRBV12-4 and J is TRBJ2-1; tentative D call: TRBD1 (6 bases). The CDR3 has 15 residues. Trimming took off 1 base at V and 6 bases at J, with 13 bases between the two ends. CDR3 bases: TGTGCCAGCAGTTTAGAGGGGGTTTTACGCAATGAGCAGTTCTTC. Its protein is CASSLEGVLRNEQFF.

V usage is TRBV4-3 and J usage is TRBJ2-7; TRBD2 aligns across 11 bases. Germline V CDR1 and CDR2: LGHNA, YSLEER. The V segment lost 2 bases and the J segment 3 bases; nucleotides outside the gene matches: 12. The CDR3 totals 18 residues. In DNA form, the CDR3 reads TGCGCCAGCAGCCAACGCCTACTAGCGGGGGTCTTCCACTACGAGCAGTACTTC. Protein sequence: CASSQRLLAGVFHYEQYF.

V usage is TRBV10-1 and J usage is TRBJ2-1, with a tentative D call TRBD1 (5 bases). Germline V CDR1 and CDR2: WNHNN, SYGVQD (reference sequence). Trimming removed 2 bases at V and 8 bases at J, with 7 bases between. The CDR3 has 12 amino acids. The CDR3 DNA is TGCGCCAGCAGTGAGAGGGGCGATGAGCAGTTCTTC. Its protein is CASSERGDEQFF.

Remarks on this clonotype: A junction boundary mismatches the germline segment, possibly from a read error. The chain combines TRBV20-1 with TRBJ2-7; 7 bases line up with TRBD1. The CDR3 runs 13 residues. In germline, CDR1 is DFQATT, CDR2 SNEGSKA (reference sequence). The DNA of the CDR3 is TGCAGTGCGAGAGGGGGCAGTTTGGGCGAGCAGTGCTTC. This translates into CSARGGSLGEQCF.

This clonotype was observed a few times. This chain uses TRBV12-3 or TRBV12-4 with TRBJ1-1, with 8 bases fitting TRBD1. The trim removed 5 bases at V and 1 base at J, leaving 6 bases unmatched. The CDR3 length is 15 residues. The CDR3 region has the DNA TGTGCCAGCAGTCCCCAGCAGGGGGCGAACACTGAAGCTTTCTTT. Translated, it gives CASSPQQGANTEAFF.

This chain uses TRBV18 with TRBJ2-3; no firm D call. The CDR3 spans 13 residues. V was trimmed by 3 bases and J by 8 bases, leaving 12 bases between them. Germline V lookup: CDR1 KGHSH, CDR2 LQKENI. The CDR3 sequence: CASSPGVLGTQYF. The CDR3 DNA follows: TGTGCCAGCTCACCTGGGGTTTTGGGTACGCAGTATTTT.

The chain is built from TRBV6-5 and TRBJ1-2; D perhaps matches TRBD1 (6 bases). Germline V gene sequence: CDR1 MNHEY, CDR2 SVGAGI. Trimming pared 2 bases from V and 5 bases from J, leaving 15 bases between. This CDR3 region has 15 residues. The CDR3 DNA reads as TGTGCCAGCAGTTACCTCCCTCGGGGGCCATATGGCTACACCTTC. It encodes CASSYLPRGPYGYTF.

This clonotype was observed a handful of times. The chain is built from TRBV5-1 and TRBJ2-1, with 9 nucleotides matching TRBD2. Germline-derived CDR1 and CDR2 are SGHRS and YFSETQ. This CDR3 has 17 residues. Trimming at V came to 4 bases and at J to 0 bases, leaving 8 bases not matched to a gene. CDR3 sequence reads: CASSGPLAGSSYNEQFF. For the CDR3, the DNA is TGCGCCAGCAGCGGGCCTCTAGCGGGGAGCTCCTACAATGAGCAGTTCTTC.

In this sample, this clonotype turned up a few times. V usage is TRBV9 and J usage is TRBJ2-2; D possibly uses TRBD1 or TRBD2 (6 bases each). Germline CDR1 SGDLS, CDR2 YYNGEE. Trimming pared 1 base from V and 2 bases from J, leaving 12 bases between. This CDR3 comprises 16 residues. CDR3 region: CASSVRLGGNTGELFF. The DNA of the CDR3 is TGTGCCAGCAGCGTACGGTTGGGGGGCAACACCGGGGAGCTGTTTTTT.

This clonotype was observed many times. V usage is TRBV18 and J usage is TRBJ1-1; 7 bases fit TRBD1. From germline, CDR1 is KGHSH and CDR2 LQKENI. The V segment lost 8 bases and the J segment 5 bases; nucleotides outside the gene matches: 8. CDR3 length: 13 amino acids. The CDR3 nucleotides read TGTGCCAGCAGCCGACAGGGCGGGACTGAAGCTTTCTTT. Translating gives CASSRQGGTEAFF. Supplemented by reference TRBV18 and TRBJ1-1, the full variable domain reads NAGVMQNPRHLVRRRGQEARLRCSPMKGHSHVYWYRQLPEEGLKFMVYLQKENIIDESGMPKERFSAEFPKEGPSILRIQQVVRGDSAAYFCASSRQGGTEAFFGQGTRLTVV.

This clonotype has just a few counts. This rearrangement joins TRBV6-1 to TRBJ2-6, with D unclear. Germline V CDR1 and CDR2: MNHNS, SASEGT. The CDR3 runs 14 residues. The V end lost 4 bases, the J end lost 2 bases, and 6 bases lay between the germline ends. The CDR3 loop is CASSGSTGANVLTF. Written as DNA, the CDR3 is TGTGCCAGCAGTGGATCAACTGGGGCCAACGTCCTGACTTTC.

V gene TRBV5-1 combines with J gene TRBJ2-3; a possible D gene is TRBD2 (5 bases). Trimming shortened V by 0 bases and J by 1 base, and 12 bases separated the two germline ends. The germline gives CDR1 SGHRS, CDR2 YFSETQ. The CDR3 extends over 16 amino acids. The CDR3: CASSLAEGGRTDTQYF. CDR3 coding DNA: TGCGCCAGCAGCTTGGCCGAGGGCGGGCGCACAGATACGCAGTATTTT.

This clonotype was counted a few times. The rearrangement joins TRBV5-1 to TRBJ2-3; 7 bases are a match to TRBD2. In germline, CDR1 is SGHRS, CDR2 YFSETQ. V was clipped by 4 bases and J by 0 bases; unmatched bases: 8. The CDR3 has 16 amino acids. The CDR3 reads CASSISAGTSTDTQYF. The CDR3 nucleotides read TGCGCCAGCAGCATATCAGCGGGGACTAGCACAGATACGCAGTATTTT.

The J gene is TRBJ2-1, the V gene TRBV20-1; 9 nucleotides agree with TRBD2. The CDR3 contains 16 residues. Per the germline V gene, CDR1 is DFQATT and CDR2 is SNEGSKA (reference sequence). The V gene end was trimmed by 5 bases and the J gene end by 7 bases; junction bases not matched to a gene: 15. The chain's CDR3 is CSAPPPLAGFSNEQFF. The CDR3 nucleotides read TGCAGTGCTCCGCCCCCCCTAGCGGGGTTCTCAAATGAGCAGTTCTTC.

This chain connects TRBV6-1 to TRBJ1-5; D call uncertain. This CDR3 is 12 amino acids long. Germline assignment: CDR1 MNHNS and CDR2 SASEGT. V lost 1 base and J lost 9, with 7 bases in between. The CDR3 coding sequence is TGTGCCAGCAGTGAAGGGGAGCGGCCCCAGCATTTT. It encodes CASSEGERPQHF.

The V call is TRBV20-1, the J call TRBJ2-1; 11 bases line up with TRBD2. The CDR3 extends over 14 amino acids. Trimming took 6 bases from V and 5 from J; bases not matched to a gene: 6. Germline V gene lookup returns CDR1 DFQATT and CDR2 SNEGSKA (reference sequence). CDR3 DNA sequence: TGCAGTGCGAGACATAGCGGGGGGGACAATGAGCAGTTCTTC. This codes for CSARHSGGDNEQFF.

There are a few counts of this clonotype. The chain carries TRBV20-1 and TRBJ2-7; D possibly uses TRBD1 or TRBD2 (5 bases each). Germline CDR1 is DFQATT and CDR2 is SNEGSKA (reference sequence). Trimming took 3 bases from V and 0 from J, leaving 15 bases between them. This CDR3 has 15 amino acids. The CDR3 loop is CSARGVRLSSYEQYF. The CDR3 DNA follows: TGCAGTGCTAGGGGGGTACGCCTTAGCTCCTACGAGCAGTACTTC.

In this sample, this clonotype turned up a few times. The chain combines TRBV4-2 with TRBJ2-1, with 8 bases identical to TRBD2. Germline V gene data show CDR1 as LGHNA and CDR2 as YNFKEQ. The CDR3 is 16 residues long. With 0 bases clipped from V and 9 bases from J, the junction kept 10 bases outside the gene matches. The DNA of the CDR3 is TGTGCCAGCAGCCAAGAAGCCAGCGGGGGATTCGGTGAGCAGTTCTTC. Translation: CASSQEASGGFGEQFF.

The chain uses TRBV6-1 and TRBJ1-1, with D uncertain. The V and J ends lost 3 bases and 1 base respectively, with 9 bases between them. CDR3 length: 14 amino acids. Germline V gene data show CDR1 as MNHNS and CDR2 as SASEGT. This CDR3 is CASSDPLRNTEAFF. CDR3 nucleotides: TGTGCCAGCAGTGACCCCTTGAGGAACACTGAAGCTTTCTTT.

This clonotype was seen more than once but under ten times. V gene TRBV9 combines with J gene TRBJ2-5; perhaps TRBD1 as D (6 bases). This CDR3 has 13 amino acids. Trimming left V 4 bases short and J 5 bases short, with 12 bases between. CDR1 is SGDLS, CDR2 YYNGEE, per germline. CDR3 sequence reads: CASSIQGWETQYF. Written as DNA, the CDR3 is TGTGCCAGCAGCATACAGGGTTGGGAGACCCAGTACTTC.

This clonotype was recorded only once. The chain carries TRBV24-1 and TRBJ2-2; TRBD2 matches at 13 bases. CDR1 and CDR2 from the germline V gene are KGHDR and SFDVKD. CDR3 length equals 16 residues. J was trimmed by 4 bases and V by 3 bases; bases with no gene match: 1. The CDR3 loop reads CATSDTSGGATGELFF. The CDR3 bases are TGTGCCACCAGTGATACTAGCGGGGGGGCCACCGGGGAGCTGTTTTTT.